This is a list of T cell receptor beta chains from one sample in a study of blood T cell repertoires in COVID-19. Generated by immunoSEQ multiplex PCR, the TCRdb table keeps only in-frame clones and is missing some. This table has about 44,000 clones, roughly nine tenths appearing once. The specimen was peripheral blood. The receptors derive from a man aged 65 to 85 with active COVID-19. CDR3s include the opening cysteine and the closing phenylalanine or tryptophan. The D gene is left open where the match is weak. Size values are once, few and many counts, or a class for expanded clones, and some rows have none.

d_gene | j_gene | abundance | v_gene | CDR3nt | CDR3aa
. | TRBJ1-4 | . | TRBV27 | TGTGCCAGCAGTTTACCTTACGGTGAAAAACTGTTTTTT | CASSLPYGEKLFF
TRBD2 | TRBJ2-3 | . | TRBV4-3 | TGCGCCAGCAGCCAAGATCTAGGAGCTAGCGGGGGTGCAGATACGCAGTATTTT | CASSQDLGASGGADTQYF
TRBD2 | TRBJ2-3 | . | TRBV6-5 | TGTGCCAGCAGTTACGAGCGGGGTAGAGATACGCAGTATTTT | CASSYERGRDTQYF
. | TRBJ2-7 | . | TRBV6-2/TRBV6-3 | TGTGCCAGCAGTTACTCATTAGAGGATGGCTACGAGCAGTACTTC | CASSYSLEDGYEQYF
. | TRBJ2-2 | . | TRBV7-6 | TGTGCCAGCAGACTTGCCGGGGGAGCCGGGGAGCTGTTTTTT | CASRLAGGAGELFF
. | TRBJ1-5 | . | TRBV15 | TGTGCCACCACTCTTATCGGGGGGGGAAATCAGCCCCAGCATTTT | CATTLIGGGNQPQHF
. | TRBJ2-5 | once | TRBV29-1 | TGCAGCGTAGCCGCTTTTCGCCAAGAGACCCAGTACTTC | CSVAAFRQETQYF
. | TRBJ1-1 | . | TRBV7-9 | TGTGCCAGCAGCTTAATGAGGGGGGGCACTGAAGCTTTCTTT | CASSLMRGGTEAFF
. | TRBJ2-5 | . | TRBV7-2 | TGTGCCAGCAGCACCAGCAGAGCGCAAGAGACCCAGTACTTC | CASSTSRAQETQYF
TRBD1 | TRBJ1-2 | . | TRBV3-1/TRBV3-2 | TGTGCCAGCAGATCCCGGGACAGGGGGTCTACTTATGGCTACACCTTC | CASRSRDRGSTYGYTF
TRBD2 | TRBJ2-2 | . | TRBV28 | TGTGCCAGCAGTTCAAGCGGGGGGACCGGGGAGCTGTTTTTT | CASSSSGGTGELFF
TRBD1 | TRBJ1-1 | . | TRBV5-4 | TGTGCCAGCAGCTTGTCGGGACAGGTTGGGAACACTGAAGCTTTCTTT | CASSLSGQVGNTEAFF
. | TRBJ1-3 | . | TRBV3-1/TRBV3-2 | TGTGCCAGCAGCCAAGTGGTTTGGGGGGCTGGAAACACCATATATTTT | CASSQVVWGAGNTIYF
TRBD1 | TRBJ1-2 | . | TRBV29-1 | TGCAGCGTTGTGGTCCACGGGACAGAAGCGATGCTCTATGGCTACACCTTC | CSVVVHGTEAMLYGYTF
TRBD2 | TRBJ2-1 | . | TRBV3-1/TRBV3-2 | TGTGCCAGCAGCCCACCGGCCGCGACTAGCTGGAGCTCCTACAATGAGCAGTTCTTC | CASSPPAATSWSSYNEQFF
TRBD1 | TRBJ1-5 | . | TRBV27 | TGTGCCAGCAGTTTATCCACAGGGGCTAATCAGCCCCAGCATTTT | CASSLSTGANQPQHF
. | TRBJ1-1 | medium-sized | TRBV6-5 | TGTGCCAGCAGTTTCCACCCGGTCAGGACTGAAGCTTTCTTT | CASSFHPVRTEAFF
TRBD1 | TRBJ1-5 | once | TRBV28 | TGTGCCAGCAGGGGGGCAGGGGGCGAAAATCAGCCCCAGCATTTT | CASRGAGGENQPQHF
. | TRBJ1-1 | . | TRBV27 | TGTGCCAGCAGTTTATCGAGGTACACTGAAGCTTTCTTT | CASSLSRYTEAFF
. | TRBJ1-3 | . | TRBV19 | TGTGCCAGTAGGGAACGGGGATACAGCTCTGGAAACACCATATATTTT | CASRERGYSSGNTIYF
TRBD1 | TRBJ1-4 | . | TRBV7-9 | TGTGCCAGCACCGGGGGACAGACAGATGAAAAACTGTTTTTT | CASTGGQTDEKLFF
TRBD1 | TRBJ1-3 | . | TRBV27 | TGTGCCAGCAGTGCTCGGACAGGGGGATTCGACACCATATATTTT | CASSARTGGFDTIYF
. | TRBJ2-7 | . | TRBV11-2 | TGTGCCAGCAGCCTCGGATCCGGGCGGGACGAGCAGTACTTC | CASSLGSGRDEQYF
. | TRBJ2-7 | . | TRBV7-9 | TGTGCCAGCAGCTTAGGTGTCAACTCCTACGAGCAGTACTTC | CASSLGVNSYEQYF
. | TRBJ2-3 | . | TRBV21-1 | TGTGCCAGCAGTCCGCAGCGGGGGGTCACAGATACGCAGTATTTT | CASSPQRGVTDTQYF
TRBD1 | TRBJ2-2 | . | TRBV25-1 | TGTGCCAGCAGCGTTGGACAGGGAGACACCGGGGAGCTGTTTTTT | CASSVGQGDTGELFF
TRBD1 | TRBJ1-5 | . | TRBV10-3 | TGTGCCACAGGACAGGAGAATCAGCCCCAGCATTTT | CATGQENQPQHF
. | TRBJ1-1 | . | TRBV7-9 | TGTGCCAGCAGCTTCGACGTGGGGCGGACTGAAGCTTTCTTT | CASSFDVGRTEAFF
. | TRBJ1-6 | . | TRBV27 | TGTGCCACCTCACCAGACAGCCCTCTGTACGCCCTCCACTTT | CATSPDSPLYALHF
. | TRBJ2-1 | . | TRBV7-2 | TGTGCCAGCAGCCCCGCCTCCCCCCTATACAATGAGCAGTTCTTC | CASSPASPLYNEQFF
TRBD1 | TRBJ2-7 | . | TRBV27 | TGTGCCAGCAGTTCGCACCCGGGACAGGGCACCTACGAGCAGTACTTC | CASSSHPGQGTYEQYF
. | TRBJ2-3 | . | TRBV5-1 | TGCGCCAGCAGCTTTGGCAGGGCCCCCACAGATACGCAGTATTTT | CASSFGRAPTDTQYF